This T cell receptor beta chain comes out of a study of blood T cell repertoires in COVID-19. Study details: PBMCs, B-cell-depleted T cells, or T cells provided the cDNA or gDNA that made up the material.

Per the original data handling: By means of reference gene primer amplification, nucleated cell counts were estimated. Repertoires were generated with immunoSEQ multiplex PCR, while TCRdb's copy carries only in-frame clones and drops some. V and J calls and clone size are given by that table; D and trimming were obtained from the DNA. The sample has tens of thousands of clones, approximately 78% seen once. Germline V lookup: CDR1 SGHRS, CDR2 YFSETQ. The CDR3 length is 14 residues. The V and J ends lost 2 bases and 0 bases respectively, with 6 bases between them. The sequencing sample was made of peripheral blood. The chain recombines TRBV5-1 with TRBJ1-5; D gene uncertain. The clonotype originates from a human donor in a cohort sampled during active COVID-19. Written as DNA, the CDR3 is TGCGCCAGCAGCTTAGAGCTTAGCAATCAGCCCCAGCATTTT. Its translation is CASSLELSNQPQHF.